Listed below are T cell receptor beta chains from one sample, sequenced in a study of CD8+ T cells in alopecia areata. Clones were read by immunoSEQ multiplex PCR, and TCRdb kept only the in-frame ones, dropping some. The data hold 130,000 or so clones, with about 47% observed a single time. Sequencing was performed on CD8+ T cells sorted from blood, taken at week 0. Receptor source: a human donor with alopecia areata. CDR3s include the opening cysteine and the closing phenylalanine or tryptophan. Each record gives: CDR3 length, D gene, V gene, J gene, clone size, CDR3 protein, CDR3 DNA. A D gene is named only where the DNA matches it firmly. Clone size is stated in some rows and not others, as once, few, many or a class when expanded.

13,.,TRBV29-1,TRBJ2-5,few,CSVETLKKGTQYF,TGCAGCGTTGAAACTCTGAAGAAGGGGACCCAGTACTTC
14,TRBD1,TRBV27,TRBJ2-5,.,CASSSAGGGETQYF,TGTGCCAGCAGTTCAGCAGGGGGCGGAGAGACCCAGTACTTC
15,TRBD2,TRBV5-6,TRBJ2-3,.,CASSSLAGEADTQYF,TGTGCCAGCAGCTCACTAGCGGGGGAGGCAGATACGCAGTATTTT
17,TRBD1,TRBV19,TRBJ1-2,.,CASSTRTGHEINYGYTF,TGTGCCAGTAGTACCAGGACAGGACACGAAATTAACTATGGCTACACCTTC
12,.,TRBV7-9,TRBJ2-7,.,CASSPAVHEQYF,TGTGCCAGCAGCCCCGCCGTCCACGAGCAGTACTTC
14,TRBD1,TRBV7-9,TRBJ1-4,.,CASSPGTGGEKLFF,TGTGCCAGCAGCCCCGGGACAGGCGGTGAAAAACTGTTTTTT
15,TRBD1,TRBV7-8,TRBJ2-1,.,CASSLGTGPYNEQFF,TGTGCCAGCAGCTTAGGGACAGGGCCCTACAATGAACAGTTCTTC
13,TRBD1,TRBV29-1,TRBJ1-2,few,CSVTSGTGEGYTF,TGCAGCGTTACATCCGGGACAGGGGAGGGCTACACCTTC
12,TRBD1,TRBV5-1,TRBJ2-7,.,CASSWTGPEQYF,TGCGCCAGCAGCTGGACAGGTCCCGAGCAGTACTTC
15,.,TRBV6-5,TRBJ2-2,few,CASSGLAEATGELFF,TGTGCCAGCAGTGGACTCGCCGAGGCAACCGGGGAGCTGTTTTTT